This T cell receptor (beta chain) was profiled in a study of T cells in Graves' hyperthyroidism and ophthalmopathy. This clonotype was seen at least ten times. Antigen: not known. The CDR3 contains 17 residues. CDR1 and CDR2 from the germline V gene are DFQATT and SNEGSKA (reference sequence). Amplified TCR beta CDR3 regions derived from RNA transcripts. A first-round RT-PCR of the TCR CDR3 used the HTBI primer set. Each CDR3 protein is one row after TCRdb ran MiXCR on the multiplex PCR reads. This table has under 450,000 distinct CDR3 sequences, 15% to 19% appearing once. Diagnosis relied on clinical symptoms, serum thyroxine and TRAb, thyroid ultrasound and orbital computed tomography. Study results and caveats: Blood also held most thyroid clonotypes expanded beyond 0.001.

What was sequenced was blood. The genes are TRBV20-1 and TRBJ2-4; D might be TRBD1 or TRBD2, each matching 5 bases. This sequence was found in a woman in her late teens or twenties with Graves' hyperthyroidism. The CDR3 bases are TGCAGGAAGCTGGGGCCCCCGGGGCCCTTAGCCAAAAACATTCAGTACTTC. Its protein product is CRKLGPPGPLAKNIQYF.